This record looks at one T cell receptor beta chain sequence and its context. This record belongs to a study of memory CD4+ T cells and cytomegalovirus serostatus. The repertoire was sequenced with immunoSEQ multiplex PCR; TCRdb's copy has only in-frame clones and lacks some. This table has tens of thousands of clones, about 73% appearing once. The sort gate was single viable CD3+CD4+CD8-CD45RO+ cells for memory CD4+ T cells. The CDR3 has 14 residues. The V gene lost 5 bases and the J gene lost 2 bases, with 10 bases spanning the gap. Per the germline V gene, CDR1 is SGHVS and CDR2 is FNYEAQ. Sequencing input: memory CD4+ T cells from blood. This chain uses TRBV7-6 with TRBJ1-3; TRBD1 is a possible D gene (5 bases). This TCR was sampled from an adult in good health and CMV-seronegative. The CDR3 nucleotides are TGTGCCAGCAGCCTGGGGGGGGCTGGAAACACCATATATTTT. It specifies CASSLGGAGNTIYF.